This entry lists 20 T cell receptor beta chains sequenced from one sample in a study of cytomegalovirus exposure and HLA in healthy donors. Amplification used 60 Vbeta primers and 13 Jbeta primers. TCRdb's copy holds only in-frame clones and misses some; the assay was immunoSEQ multiplex PCR. The top ten clones hold 10% to 12% of a sample with roughly 150,000 clones, roughly 74% of them seen once. Input material: PBMCs. The receptors were gathered from a man aged 18 to 30 in good health and CMV-seropositive.

Only a few counts were recorded for this clone. The genes are TRBV7-8 and TRBJ1-2; D unresolved. This CDR3 comprises 13 residues. Germline CDR1 and CDR2: SGHVS and FQNEAQ. V dropped 3 bases and J dropped 0 bases, with 5 bases sitting between them. The CDR3 bases are TGTGCCAGCAGCTTCTCAGCTAACTATGGCTACACCTTC. Protein: CASSFSANYGYTF.

V and J are TRBV7-8 and TRBJ2-7; 11 positions match TRBD1. There are 14 residues in the CDR3. The germline gives CDR1 SGHVS, CDR2 FQNEAQ. V lost 5 bases, J lost 7 bases, and 7 bases stayed unmatched. The DNA of the CDR3 is TGTGCCAGCAGCAGCGGACAGGGGGCAAAAGAGCAGTACTTC. This translates into CASSSGQGAKEQYF.

This clone was seen only a few times. V is TRBV28 and J is TRBJ2-1; 8 nucleotides agree with TRBD2. CDR1 is MDHEN and CDR2 is SYDVKM in the germline V gene. This CDR3 has 16 residues. V gave up 6 bases and J gave up 5 bases; unmatched junction bases: 12. The CDR3 nucleotides read TGTGCCAGCAGGGTACCCTCGGCGGGAGGACACAATGAGCAGTTCTTC. It specifies CASRVPSAGGHNEQFF.

The chain joins TRBV19 to TRBJ2-7; 10 bases align to TRBD2. Trimming cost V 3 bases and J 8 bases; bases outside gene matches: 4. There are 13 residues in the CDR3. CDR1 is LNHDA, CDR2 SQIVND, per germline (reference sequence). Here the CDR3 DNA reads TGTGCCAGTAGTATGGCTAGCGGGAGAAAGCAGTACTTC. Its translation: CASSMASGRKQYF.

This clone was seen only once. This chain joins TRBV13 and TRBJ2-6; D is perhaps TRBD1 (6 bases). Germline V gene sequence: CDR1 PRHDT, CDR2 FYEKMQ (reference sequence). The CDR3 contains 17 residues. The V end was cut by 1 base, the J end by 0 bases, with 10 bases between. CDR3 DNA sequence: TGTGCCAGCAGCTTAGACAGGGCTAACTCTGGGGCCAACGTCCTGACTTTC. The encoded protein is CASSLDRANSGANVLTF.

This chain links TRBV29-1 with TRBJ1-1; no reliable D call. V lost 2 bases and J 5 bases, leaving 18 bases between the germline ends. The CDR3 runs 15 residues. The V gene's germline CDR1 is SQVTM and CDR2 ANQGSEA. In DNA form, the CDR3 reads TGCAGCGTTGAAACGAGGGTCCGGACGGGGACTGAAGCTTTCTTT. Residues: CSVETRVRTGTEAFF.

J is TRBJ1-2 and V is TRBV7-9; D not certain. Deletions cut 7 bases from V and 6 bases from J, with 15 bases between. The CDR3 runs to 13 residues. Germline loops: CDR1 SEHNR, CDR2 FQNEAQ (reference sequence). The CDR3 loop is CASTRGEQNGYTF. CDR3 nucleotide sequence: TGTGCCAGCACCCGCGGGGAACAGAATGGCTACACCTTC.

The genes are TRBV7-2 and TRBJ1-2; the match to TRBD1 covers 12 bases. CDR1 is SGHTA and CDR2 is FQGNSA in the germline V gene. Trimming at V came to 4 bases and at J to 3 bases, leaving 3 bases not matched to a gene. The CDR3 spans 15 residues. The CDR3 bases are TGTGCCAGCAGCTCGGGGACAGGGGGCTACTATGGCTACACCTTC. Amino acid sequence: CASSSGTGGYYGYTF.

The V and J genes are TRBV5-5 and TRBJ2-3; possibly TRBD1 for D (5 bases). The germline V and J ends were trimmed by 0 bases and 6 bases, with 14 bases remaining between them. The V gene's germline CDR1 is SGHKS and CDR2 YYEKEE (reference sequence). The CDR3 contains 15 residues. The CDR3 spells CASSLEGLGRDTQYF. Here the CDR3 DNA reads TGTGCCAGCAGCTTGGAGGGGTTGGGTAGGGATACGCAGTATTTT.

This clone was seen more than once but under ten times. This chain uses TRBV5-4 with TRBJ2-7; 14 bases line up with TRBD2. In germline, CDR1 is SGHNT, CDR2 YYREEE (reference sequence). J lost 3 bases, V lost 4 bases, and 6 bases had no gene match. This CDR3 spans 16 amino acids. The CDR3 protein is CASSGGLAGAGYEQYF. In DNA, the CDR3 is TGTGCCAGCAGCGGGGGACTAGCGGGAGCTGGCTACGAGCAGTACTTC.

The rearrangement uses TRBV29-1 and TRBJ2-3; D might be TRBD2 (5 bases). Germline lookup yields CDR1 SQVTM and CDR2 ANQGSEA. The CDR3 has 17 residues. Trimming left V 7 bases short and J 2 bases short, with 25 bases between. The CDR3 DNA reads TGCAGCGCATTGTCCACTAGGGCGCCCTGGGACACAGATACGCAGTATTTT. Its protein is CSALSTRAPWDTDTQYF.

In its sample, this clone was seen a few times. The chain joins TRBV30 to TRBJ1-2, with unresolved D. Trimming removed 0 bases from V and 2 bases from J, with 7 bases in between. This CDR3 is 13 amino acids long. The germline gives CDR1 GTSNPN, CDR2 SVGIG (reference sequence). CDR3 coding DNA: TGTGCCTGGAGTGTGGGCACCAACTATGGCTACACCTTC. It encodes CAWSVGTNYGYTF.

The chain carries TRBV29-1 and TRBJ2-7, with D possibly being TRBD2 (6 bases). The germline CDR1 and CDR2 sequences are SQVTM and ANQGSEA. V was shortened by 4 bases and J by 6 bases, with 16 bases between the two germline ends. CDR3 length equals 13 residues. Here the CDR3 DNA reads TGCAGCGTTGCTACTAGCTTTAGTCGCGAGCAGTACTTC. Amino acids: CSVATSFSREQYF.

The gene calls are TRBV2 and TRBJ2-1; possible D gene TRBD2, 6 bases. Germline CDR1 and CDR2: SNHLY and FYNNEI. The CDR3 covers 15 residues. The V end was cut by 2 bases, the J end by 5 bases, with 13 bases between. The DNA of the CDR3 is TGTGCCAGCAGTGAACGGCGGGATAGGAACAATGAGCAGTTCTTC. Amino acid sequence: CASSERRDRNNEQFF.

The chain couples TRBV7-9 to TRBJ1-1; D uncertain. V lost 2 bases to trimming and J lost 0 bases, with 13 bases between them. CDR1 is SEHNR and CDR2 is FQNEAQ in the germline V gene (reference sequence). The CDR3 has 16 amino acids. CDR3: CASSLIVRSMNTEAFF. In DNA form, the CDR3 reads TGTGCCAGCAGCTTAATCGTGCGGAGTATGAACACTGAAGCTTTCTTT.

As for this clone: At one end the junction does not follow the germline gene, possibly because of a read error. The sample carries other DNA sequences with the same CDR3. This chain links TRBV11-2 with TRBJ2-7; 7 nucleotides agree with TRBD1. Germline-derived CDR1 and CDR2 are SGHAT and FQNNGV. CDR3 length: 12 residues. Here the CDR3 reads CASSRQGPEQYF. The CDR3 region has the DNA TGTGCTAGCAGCCGACAGGGTCCCGAGCAGTACTTC.

CDR3 bases: TGTGCCAGCAGCTTATACCCGGGACAGGGTTTTGCGGCTAGCACAGATACGCAGTATTTT. It specifies CASSLYPGQGFAASTDTQYF. The genes are TRBV7-6 and TRBJ2-3, with 9 bases lining up with TRBD1. This CDR3 contains 20 residues. V shed 2 bases, J shed 0 bases, and the junction held 15 bases outside the gene matches. Germline CDR1 reads SGHVS; CDR2 reads FNYEAQ.

The CDR3 sequence is CASSSNLAGHEQYF. The CDR3 DNA reads as TGTGCCAGCAGCTCCAACCTAGCCGGGCACGAGCAGTACTTC. The gene calls are TRBV7-9 and TRBJ2-7; D may be TRBD2 (5 bases). The CDR3 extends over 14 amino acids. V lost 4 bases and J lost 5, with 15 bases in between. Germline values: CDR1 SEHNR, CDR2 FQNEAQ (reference sequence).

The chain uses TRBV10-2 and TRBJ2-2, with TRBD2 matching 11 bases. J was trimmed by 5 bases and V by 6 bases; bases with no gene match: 8. The CDR3 extends over 16 amino acids. Looked up from germline, CDR1 is WSHSY and CDR2 is SAAADI. The CDR3 here is CASSLLAGGRTGELFF. For the CDR3, the DNA is TGCGCCAGCAGCCTTCTAGCGGGAGGTAGGACCGGGGAGCTGTTTTTT.

V usage is TRBV5-1 and J usage is TRBJ2-1, with TRBD2 as a possible D gene (6 bases). The CDR3 is 12 amino acids. Per the germline V gene, CDR1 is SGHRS and CDR2 is YFSETQ. The V end was cut by 4 bases, the J end by 8 bases, with 10 bases between. CDR3 protein: CASSQWGDEQFF. CDR3 bases: TGCGCCAGCAGCCAGTGGGGGGATGAGCAGTTCTTC.